The entry below describes one T cell receptor beta chain. Sequencing was performed with immunoSEQ multiplex PCR; in TCRdb, only in-frame clones are kept and a portion is missing. The sample shows about 18,000 clones, 70% to 80% of them seen only once. Time point here: inflamed ileum from the surgical specimen. This entry is derived from a study of T cell repertoires in ileal Crohn's disease. Germline V gene data show CDR1 as MNHNY and CDR2 as SVGAGI (reference sequence). The CDR3 is 14 amino acids. V gave up 2 bases and J gave up 5 bases; unmatched junction bases: 4. The TCR originated in an adult with Crohn's disease. Material for sequencing was ileal tissue. This chain links TRBV6-6 with TRBJ2-5, with 8 bases lining up with TRBD2. This chain's CDR3 is CASSYGTRGETQYF. CDR3 bases: TGTGCCAGCAGTTACGGGACTAGGGGGGAGACCCAGTACTTC.